A selection of T cell receptor beta chains follows, all from one sample in a study of T-cell reconstitution after alpha-beta-depleted transplantation in children. Each CDR3 protein is one row after TCRdb ran MiXCR on the PCR reads. The sample holds about 600,000 distinct CDR3 sequences; approximately 12% are singletons and the top ten take approximately 2.1%. Sequencing used PBMCs, mostly from graft donor cells, obtained 360 days after TCRalphabeta/CD19-depleted stem cell transplant. The receptors here all came from a male patient aged 10 to 17 who had a stem cell transplant for acute myeloid leukemia, so the T cells may come from the graft donor. The CDR3 runs from the conserved cysteine through the conserved F or W. The D gene is left open where the match is weak. A clone size is listed for some rows: how often the clone was seen (once, few, many), or a class if it is expanded.

J gene,D gene,V gene,clone size,CDR3 protein,CDR3 DNA
TRBJ2-5,.,TRBV24-1,.,CATSDRRSGVETQYF,TGTGCCACCAGTGATCGACGGTCGGGGGTAGAGACCCAGTACTTC
TRBJ2-2,.,TRBV7-9,.,CASSLLWEKNTGELFF,TGTGCCAGCAGCTTACTGTGGGAAAAAAACACCGGGGAGCTGTTTTTT
TRBJ1-1,TRBD1,TRBV20-1,.,CSARGTGTEAFF,TGCAGTGCTAGGGGGACAGGAACTGAAGCTTTCTTT
TRBJ2-3,.,TRBV29-1,.,CSVIQDTQYF,TGCAGCGTAATACAAGATACGCAGTATTTT
TRBJ2-3,.,TRBV20-1,.,CSARWQGIDTQYF,TGCAGTGCTAGGTGGCAGGGAATAGATACGCAGTATTTT
TRBJ2-7,.,TRBV28,.,CASSFNGRNPSYEQYF,TGTGCCAGCAGTTTTAACGGCAGAAACCCCTCCTACGAGCAGTACTTC
TRBJ1-4,TRBD1,TRBV29-1,.,CSAGQGLNEKLFF,TGCAGCGCGGGACAGGGCCTTAATGAAAAACTGTTTTTT
TRBJ1-1,.,TRBV11-2,few,CASSLEISGDTEAFF,TGTGCCAGCAGCTTAGAGATCTCGGGGGACACTGAAGCTTTCTTT
TRBJ2-7,TRBD1,TRBV5-1,.,CASGYAGQGSSTYYEQYF,TGCGCCAGCGGGTATGCGGGACAGGGGTCGTCCACATACTACGAGCAGTACTTC
TRBJ2-7,.,TRBV18,.,CASSPLPAGLNYEQYF,TGTGCCAGCTCACCACTTCCGGCGGGACTTAACTACGAGCAGTACTTC
TRBJ2-1,TRBD2,TRBV20-1,few,CSAKVLAGFPNEQFF,TGCAGTGCTAAGGTGCTAGCGGGATTCCCCAATGAGCAGTTCTTC
TRBJ2-7,.,TRBV19,few,CASSPRGRLVYEQYF,TGTGCCAGTAGTCCTCGGGGACGACTAGTCTACGAGCAGTACTTC
TRBJ2-3,.,TRBV5-5,many,CASSRIAGTRPSDTQYF,TGTGCCAGCAGCCGGATAGCCGGGACACGTCCCTCGGATACGCAGTATTTT
TRBJ2-2,.,TRBV6-5,many,CASRNGLNTGELFF,TGTGCCAGCAGAAACGGACTGAACACCGGGGAGCTGTTTTTT
TRBJ2-7,TRBD1,TRBV29-1,few,CSVESRGGGSYEQYF,TGCAGCGTTGAATCGAGAGGGGGCGGTTCCTACGAGCAGTACTTC
TRBJ2-3,TRBD2,TRBV29-1,many,CSGPGGLAGGDTQYF,TGCAGCGGCCCCGGTGGGCTAGCGGGAGGAGATACGCAGTATTTT
TRBJ1-1,.,TRBV5-6,few,CASSSREKRANTEAFF,TGTGCCAGCAGCTCCCGGGAAAAGAGGGCCAACACTGAAGCTTTCTTT
TRBJ2-1,.,TRBV6-2/TRBV6-3,.,CASSPELWGYNEQFF,TGTGCCAGCAGCCCCGAACTCTGGGGTTACAATGAGCAGTTCTTC
TRBJ2-7,.,TRBV10-3,many,CAIGRALFSYEQYF,TGTGCCATTGGCCGGGCCCTGTTCTCCTACGAGCAGTACTTC
TRBJ2-5,TRBD1,TRBV20-1,many,CSAVRDSKETQYF,TGCAGTGCCGTCCGGGACAGCAAAGAGACCCAGTACTTC
TRBJ2-2,TRBD2,TRBV11-2,.,CASSLGRTSGPYTGELFF,TGTGCCAGCAGCTTAGGCCGGACTAGCGGGCCCTACACCGGGGAGCTGTTTTTT
TRBJ2-3,.,TRBV10-3,.,CAITGASGTDTQYF,TGTGCCATCACTGGGGCTAGCGGCACAGATACGCAGTATTTT
TRBJ2-3,.,TRBV12-1,.,CASSFAPRLAGVADTQYF,TGTGCCAGCAGCTTTGCGCCTAGACTAGCGGGAGTTGCAGATACGCAGTATTTT
TRBJ2-3,.,TRBV6-1,.,CATADGGWPDTQYF,TGTGCCACCGCGGACGGGGGTTGGCCAGATACGCAGTATTTT
TRBJ2-1,TRBD2,TRBV12-3/TRBV12-4,few,CASSLNLLAGYNEQFF,TGTGCCAGCAGTTTGAATTTGCTAGCGGGGTACAATGAGCAGTTCTTC
TRBJ2-3,.,TRBV5-1,few,CASSYKVWESPGTQYF,TGCGCCAGCAGCTACAAGGTCTGGGAGTCCCCAGGTACGCAGTATTTT
TRBJ2-1,.,TRBV28,.,CASSDSSSYNEQFF,TGTGCCAGCAGTGACAGTAGCTCCTACAATGAGCAGTTCTTC
TRBJ1-4,TRBD1,TRBV25-1,.,CASSGSHRQGSNEKLFF,TGTGCCAGCAGTGGATCACATAGACAGGGATCTAATGAAAAACTGTTTTTT
TRBJ2-7,TRBD1,TRBV7-9,few,CASSLGTGLNEQYF,TGTGCCAGCAGCCTCGGGACAGGTCTCAACGAGCAGTACTTC
TRBJ2-5,TRBD2,TRBV28,many,CASTHWASGQETQYF,TGTGCCAGCACGCATTGGGCTAGCGGCCAAGAGACCCAGTACTTC
TRBJ1-5,TRBD1,TRBV20-1,.,CSVTGGGQPQHF,TGCAGTGTTACAGGGGGCGGTCAGCCCCAGCATTTT
TRBJ2-2,.,TRBV20-1,few,CSAREGNANTGELFF,TGCAGTGCTAGAGAAGGCAACGCGAACACCGGGGAGCTGTTTTTT
TRBJ2-7,.,TRBV9,few,CASTPTGVNSYEQYF,TGTGCCAGCACCCCTACCGGAGTCAACTCCTACGAGCAGTACTTC
TRBJ2-7,TRBD1,TRBV30,.,CAWGGTGASYEQYF,TGTGCCTGGGGGGGGACAGGGGCTTCCTACGAGCAGTACTTC
TRBJ2-3,.,TRBV28,.,CASTWERYSRTDTQYF,TGTGCCAGCACCTGGGAGCGGTACTCTCGCACAGATACGCAGTATTTT
TRBJ2-3,.,TRBV6-2/TRBV6-3,many,CASSYTRGGTDTQYF,TGTGCCAGCAGCTATACTAGAGGAGGCACAGATACGCAGTATTTT
TRBJ2-3,TRBD1,TRBV29-1,.,CSARTGNTDTQYF,TGCAGCGCCCGGACAGGGAACACAGATACGCAGTATTTT
TRBJ2-1,TRBD2,TRBV5-1,many,CASTPGSGSFEQFF,TGCGCCAGCACCCCGGGGAGCGGGAGTTTTGAGCAGTTCTTC
TRBJ2-1,TRBD2,TRBV4-3,.,CASSQESSGGLLTYNEQFF,TGCGCCAGCAGCCAAGAGTCTAGCGGGGGCTTACTTACCTACAATGAGCAGTTCTTC
TRBJ2-3,.,TRBV10-3,.,CAIMGGTDTQYF,TGTGCCATCATGGGGGGCACAGATACGCAGTATTTT
TRBJ2-2,.,TRBV7-9,.,CASSLTVAENTGELFF,TGTGCCAGCAGCTTAACTGTAGCGGAGAACACCGGGGAGCTGTTTTTT
TRBJ2-7,TRBD1,TRBV10-3,many,CAISATGAWENEQYF,TGTGCCATCAGCGCCACAGGGGCCTGGGAGAACGAGCAGTACTTC
TRBJ2-3,TRBD2,TRBV2,.,CASSEAGAGELDTQYF,TGTGCCAGCAGTGAAGCGGGAGCGGGAGAGCTAGATACGCAGTATTTT
TRBJ2-3,TRBD2,TRBV11-2,few,CASSFLTSGSSDTQYF,TGTGCCAGCAGCTTCCTGACTAGCGGGAGCTCGGATACGCAGTATTTT
TRBJ2-4,.,TRBV28,few,CASSLWGQGTAKNIQYF,TGTGCCAGCAGTTTATGGGGGCAGGGGACGGCCAAAAACATTCAGTACTTC
TRBJ1-1,.,TRBV12-3/TRBV12-4,.,CASSLDLFTEAFF,TGTGCCAGCAGTTTAGATTTATTCACTGAAGCTTTCTTT
TRBJ2-5,TRBD2,TRBV24-1,many,CATSDGGETQYF,TGTGCCACCTCGGACGGGGGGGAGACCCAGTACTTC
TRBJ2-5,.,TRBV25-1,few,CASTHGLIQETQYF,TGTGCCAGCACCCACGGACTGATACAAGAGACCCAGTACTTC
TRBJ1-5,.,TRBV7-9,few,CASSLGREVNQPQHF,TGTGCCAGCAGCTTAGGCAGGGAGGTCAATCAGCCCCAGCATTTT
TRBJ2-1,TRBD2,TRBV18,few,CASSPIPSGTIYNEQFF,TGTGCCAGCTCACCAATTCCTAGCGGTACCATCTACAATGAGCAGTTCTTC
TRBJ2-7,TRBD2,TRBV15,few,CATSRDRLVGLAGTYEQYF,TGTGCCACCAGCAGAGATCGTTTAGTAGGACTAGCGGGAACCTACGAGCAGTACTTC
TRBJ2-7,TRBD2,TRBV7-2,once,CASSLASGSRFF,TGTGCCAGCAGCCTCGCTAGCGGGAGTCGTTTCTTC
TRBJ2-3,.,TRBV6-5,.,CASSYWAGAYTDTQYF,TGTGCCAGCAGTTACTGGGCAGGGGCGTACACAGATACGCAGTATTTT
TRBJ2-4,.,TRBV6-2/TRBV6-3,.,CASSYRGLAKNIQYF,TGTGCCAGCAGTTACCGAGGGCTAGCCAAAAACATTCAGTACTTC
TRBJ2-7,.,TRBV12-3/TRBV12-4,.,CASSPHGGLVEQYF,TGTGCCAGCAGTCCCCACGGGGGCCTGGTCGAGCAGTACTTC
TRBJ2-1,TRBD2,TRBV11-3,many,CASSLRSGGYNEQFF,TGTGCCAGCAGCTTGAGAAGCGGGGGGTACAATGAGCAGTTCTTC